This TCR beta chain was obtained from a study of shared clonotypes between healthy human individuals. Only CD45RO-negative cells positively selected for CCR7 counted as naive CD8 cells, so terminally differentiated effector memory CD45RA+ cells were excluded. Overall study results and limits: What limited the represented genetic and exposure-history diversity was the small number of donors. Investigators collected only blood, and repertoires in tissues likely differ. The four-donor shared clonotypes exceeded non-shared clonotypes in generation probability, with non-shared ones scoring lower.

This clone is a singleton in its sample. The antigen is unknown. Data came from immunoSEQ multiplex PCR; TCRdb stores just in-frame clones and leaves some out. The data show about 2.2 million clones, approximately 92% seen once. The CDR3 consists of 13 residues. Germline loops: CDR1 SGHDT, CDR2 YYEEEE. V was trimmed by 2 bases and J by 3 bases, leaving 9 bases between them. Material: naive CD8+ T cells from PBMCs. The chain couples TRBV5-6 to TRBJ2-7; a weak D match, TRBD1 (5 bases). This clonotype was sampled from a man aged 18 to 29 in good health. Some clones in this sample may be carry-over from other donors' samples. The CDR3 sequence: CASSFDSNYEQYF. CDR3 coding DNA: TGTGCCAGCAGCTTTGACAGTAACTACGAGCAGTACTTC.